This TCR beta chain originates from a study of cytomegalovirus exposure and HLA in healthy donors. Study-wide results and limits: Sequencing had likely introduced a cluster of highly shared sequence variants as an artifact. Whilst most TCR sequences proved rare, a subset of public TCRs occurred across many donors. Cytomegalovirus status was reportedly diagnosed by the classifier with high sensitivity and specificity.

In regard to this clone: What it binds is unknown.

This CDR3 is 13 amino acids long. Trimming cost V 1 base and J 9 bases, with 10 bases left between them. Germline V lookup: CDR1 SGHAT, CDR2 FQDESV (reference sequence). The study ran its PCR with 60 Vbeta and 13 Jbeta primers. Clones were sequenced by immunoSEQ multiplex PCR, and TCRdb holds only the in-frame ones, with some missing. The profile shows about 150,000 clones, over 60% of them singletons. The sequenced sample consisted of PBMCs. The sequence was obtained from a woman aged 25 to 39 in good health and CMV-seropositive. V usage is TRBV11-1 and J usage is TRBJ2-1, with no clear D. CDR3 DNA: TGTGCCAGCAGCTTAGGGGCAGTCGGTGAGCAGTTCTTC. Its protein product is CASSLGAVGEQFF. The complete variable domain, with remaining parts taken from reference TRBV11-1 and TRBJ2-1, reads EAEVAQSPRYKITEKSQAVAFWCDPISGHATLYWYRQILGQGPELLVQFQDESVVDDSQLPKDRFSAERLKGVDSTLKIQPAELGDSAMYLCASSLGAVGEQFFGPGTRLTVL.